A selection of T cell receptor beta chains follows, all from one sample in a study of T cells after yellow fever vaccination. TCRdb reprocessed the 5' RACE reads via MiXCR and lists one record per CDR3 protein. Here the sample spans approximately 93,000 distinct CDR3 sequences, roughly 6% being singletons. The specimen comprised CD8+ T cells sorted from PBMCs, sampled 10 days after the yellow fever booster vaccination. All receptors derive from a man aged 18 to 30 who received the YFV17D yellow fever vaccine. CDR3s include the opening cysteine and the closing phenylalanine or tryptophan. The order of the fields is CDR3 DNA, CDR3 protein, J gene, D gene, clone size, V gene. The D gene is left open where the match is weak. Rows give clone size only sometimes, using once, few, many, or a class for an expanded clone.

CDR3nt: TGTGCCAGCAGCTGGACAGGGGCAGATACGCAGTATTTT
CDR3aa: CASSWTGADTQYF
j_gene: TRBJ2-3
d_gene: TRBD1
abundance: many
v_gene: TRBV11-2

CDR3nt: TGTGCCAGCAGTCCGGGACCCCTAGTGTCCGGGGAGCTGTTTTTT
CDR3aa: CASSPGPLVSGELFF
j_gene: TRBJ2-2
d_gene: NA
abundance: many
v_gene: TRBV12-3/TRBV12-4

CDR3nt: TGTGCCAGCAGTTTATGGCAGAGGTATAGCAATCAGCCCCAGCATTTT
CDR3aa: CASSLWQRYSNQPQHF
j_gene: TRBJ1-5
d_gene: NA
abundance: few
v_gene: TRBV28

CDR3nt: TGTGCCAGCAGCTCCAACCGCCCGGGACTAGCCCCAGATACGCAGTATTTT
CDR3aa: CASSSNRPGLAPDTQYF
j_gene: TRBJ2-3
d_gene: TRBD2
abundance: once
v_gene: TRBV7-2

CDR3nt: TGTGCCAGCAGTTACTCGGGGCTTAGGACCCAGTACTTC
CDR3aa: CASSYSGLRTQYF
j_gene: TRBJ2-5
d_gene: NA
abundance: NA
v_gene: TRBV6-6

CDR3nt: TGTGCCAGCATATATCGGGACACTGGGGCCAACGTCCTGACTTTC
CDR3aa: CASIYRDTGANVLTF
j_gene: TRBJ2-6
d_gene: NA
abundance: NA
v_gene: TRBV2

CDR3nt: TGCGCCAGCAGCGGAGGACAGGGGGCAGATACGCAGTATTTT
CDR3aa: CASSGGQGADTQYF
j_gene: TRBJ2-3
d_gene: TRBD1
abundance: NA
v_gene: TRBV5-1

CDR3nt: TGTGCCAGCAGTCCGCTAGCGGGGGGAGGTGAGCAGTTCTTC
CDR3aa: CASSPLAGGGEQFF
j_gene: TRBJ2-1
d_gene: TRBD2
abundance: many
v_gene: TRBV12-3/TRBV12-4

CDR3nt: TGTGCCAGCAGTCCCACAAGGGAAATGAACACTGAAGCTTTCTTT
CDR3aa: CASSPTREMNTEAFF
j_gene: TRBJ1-1
d_gene: NA
abundance: NA
v_gene: TRBV6-6

CDR3nt: TGTGCCAGCAGTTTAATCGGGACCACAAGCGGAGAGACCCAGTACTTC
CDR3aa: CASSLIGTTSGETQYF
j_gene: TRBJ2-5
d_gene: NA
abundance: many
v_gene: TRBV27

CDR3nt: TGTGCCAGCAGCCACCCTAGGACCGGTATCATCTATGGCTACACCTTC
CDR3aa: CASSHPRTGIIYGYTF
j_gene: TRBJ1-2
d_gene: NA
abundance: few
v_gene: TRBV7-2

CDR3nt: TGCAGCGGCTCCTGGGGGGACTTACAAGAGACCCAGTACTTC
CDR3aa: CSGSWGDLQETQYF
j_gene: TRBJ2-5
d_gene: NA
abundance: NA
v_gene: TRBV29-1

CDR3nt: TGTGCCAGCAGTCCTCTGCGGGGGGGGAACACCGGGGAGCTGTTTTTT
CDR3aa: CASSPLRGGNTGELFF
j_gene: TRBJ2-2
d_gene: TRBD2
abundance: few
v_gene: TRBV28

CDR3nt: TGTGCCAGCAGTGAATCGAAGAGTAGGGGGTGGAGGAATCAGCCCCAGCATTTT
CDR3aa: CASSESKSRGWRNQPQHF
j_gene: TRBJ1-5
d_gene: NA
abundance: NA
v_gene: TRBV25-1

CDR3nt: TGTGCCAGCACCTCAAAGGTGCCTTACAATGAGCAGTTCTTC
CDR3aa: CASTSKVPYNEQFF
j_gene: TRBJ2-1
d_gene: NA
abundance: NA
v_gene: TRBV27

CDR3nt: TGCAGCGTTGACGGAATAGCGGGTGAAGAGGATACGCAGTATTTT
CDR3aa: CSVDGIAGEEDTQYF
j_gene: TRBJ2-3
d_gene: TRBD2
abundance: few
v_gene: TRBV29-1

CDR3nt: TGCAGCGTTGAATCCAACAACTATGGCTACACCTTC
CDR3aa: CSVESNNYGYTF
j_gene: TRBJ1-2
d_gene: NA
abundance: NA
v_gene: TRBV29-1

CDR3nt: TGTGCCAGCAGCGGAGGCACAGATACGCAGTATTTT
CDR3aa: CASSGGTDTQYF
j_gene: TRBJ2-3
d_gene: NA
abundance: few
v_gene: TRBV5-6

CDR3nt: TGTGCCAGCAGTAACCGGGGATTCTATGGCTACACCTTC
CDR3aa: CASSNRGFYGYTF
j_gene: TRBJ1-2
d_gene: NA
abundance: few
v_gene: TRBV6-2/TRBV6-3

CDR3nt: TGCAGTGCTAGAGCCCTCGGGGGGAACTTTCAGCCCCAGCATTTT
CDR3aa: CSARALGGNFQPQHF
j_gene: TRBJ1-5
d_gene: NA
abundance: NA
v_gene: TRBV20-1

CDR3nt: TGTGCCACCAGTGATGGGGCAGGGGGCGAAGAGACCCAGTACTTC
CDR3aa: CATSDGAGGEETQYF
j_gene: TRBJ2-5
d_gene: TRBD1
abundance: NA
v_gene: TRBV24-1

CDR3nt: TGCAGTGCTAGAGAAGGACAGGACAGCGGGGAGCTGTTTTTT
CDR3aa: CSAREGQDSGELFF
j_gene: TRBJ2-2
d_gene: TRBD1
abundance: many
v_gene: TRBV20-1

CDR3nt: TGTGCCAGCAGCGTAGAAGGGGGGGACGGCACAGATACGCAGTATTTT
CDR3aa: CASSVEGGDGTDTQYF
j_gene: TRBJ2-3
d_gene: NA
abundance: few
v_gene: TRBV9

CDR3nt: TGTGCCAGCAGCTTAGTGCCTAGCAGGCAGACCCAGTACTTC
CDR3aa: CASSLVPSRQTQYF
j_gene: TRBJ2-5
d_gene: NA
abundance: NA
v_gene: TRBV7-2

CDR3nt: TGTGCCAGCAGGTTACTACCCGTCGGGGGTCAGGATACGCAGTATTTT
CDR3aa: CASRLLPVGGQDTQYF
j_gene: TRBJ2-3
d_gene: NA
abundance: few
v_gene: TRBV11-2

CDR3nt: TGTGCCAGCAGTTACTGGGGGGTCGGGGAGCTGTTTTTT
CDR3aa: CASSYWGVGELFF
j_gene: TRBJ2-2
d_gene: NA
abundance: few
v_gene: TRBV6-5

CDR3nt: TGTGCCACCCGGGGAACGGGGGGGAGCACAGATACGCAGTATTTT
CDR3aa: CATRGTGGSTDTQYF
j_gene: TRBJ2-3
d_gene: TRBD2
abundance: NA
v_gene: TRBV7-2

CDR3nt: TGTGCCAGCAGCCCCGGGGTCCGGACTAGGGACTACGAGCAGTACTTC
CDR3aa: CASSPGVRTRDYEQYF
j_gene: TRBJ2-7
d_gene: TRBD2
abundance: NA
v_gene: TRBV7-6

CDR3nt: TGTGCCAGCAGTGCCGGGAGAGGGGACAGGGGCCAGCCCCAGCATTTT
CDR3aa: CASSAGRGDRGQPQHF
j_gene: TRBJ1-5
d_gene: TRBD1
abundance: few
v_gene: TRBV6-2/TRBV6-3

CDR3nt: TGTGCCATCGAGAATGACTTGAACACCGGGGAGCTGTTTTTT
CDR3aa: CAIENDLNTGELFF
j_gene: TRBJ2-2
d_gene: NA
abundance: once
v_gene: TRBV12-3/TRBV12-4

CDR3nt: TGTGCCAGCAGCACCCTAGGGGCAGGGGGGACAAAGACCCAGTACTTC
CDR3aa: CASSTLGAGGTKTQYF
j_gene: TRBJ2-5
d_gene: NA
abundance: few
v_gene: TRBV9

CDR3nt: TGCGCCAGCAGCCCCGGACTAGCGGGGGACACAGATACGCAGTATTTT
CDR3aa: CASSPGLAGDTDTQYF
j_gene: TRBJ2-3
d_gene: TRBD2
abundance: many
v_gene: TRBV5-1

CDR3nt: TGTGCCAGCAGTCTAGCGGGGGGCCTCCGCTACGAGCAGTACTTC
CDR3aa: CASSLAGGLRYEQYF
j_gene: TRBJ2-7
d_gene: TRBD2
abundance: few
v_gene: TRBV12-3/TRBV12-4

CDR3nt: TGCGCCAGCAGCCACGGCTCGGCAGTCTACAATGAGCAGTTCTTC
CDR3aa: CASSHGSAVYNEQFF
j_gene: TRBJ2-1
d_gene: NA
abundance: NA
v_gene: TRBV4-3

CDR3nt: TGTGCCAGCAGTCCTACGGGGACACGGATCTACGAGCAGTACTTC
CDR3aa: CASSPTGTRIYEQYF
j_gene: TRBJ2-7
d_gene: NA
abundance: few
v_gene: TRBV6-5

CDR3nt: TGTGCCAGCAGCTTGCGGGGGGAGGGAGAGACCCAGTACTTC
CDR3aa: CASSLRGEGETQYF
j_gene: TRBJ2-5
d_gene: TRBD2
abundance: NA
v_gene: TRBV5-4

CDR3nt: TGTGCCAGCACCAATTACCCGGGGGGGAGTGGGGATTCACCCCTCCACTTT
CDR3aa: CASTNYPGGSGDSPLHF
j_gene: TRBJ1-6
d_gene: NA
abundance: NA
v_gene: TRBV7-9

CDR3nt: TGTGCCAGCAGTGAGTGGTCAGGCTCCGATCAGCCCCAGCATTTT
CDR3aa: CASSEWSGSDQPQHF
j_gene: TRBJ1-5
d_gene: NA
abundance: NA
v_gene: TRBV25-1

CDR3nt: TGTGCCAGCAGTATAGGAGCCACCGGGGAGCTGTTTTTT
CDR3aa: CASSIGATGELFF
j_gene: TRBJ2-2
d_gene: NA
abundance: few
v_gene: TRBV6-4

CDR3nt: TGTGCCTGGAGTACGGGACAGGGGGTTCCATCCGGCGAGCAGTTCTTC
CDR3aa: CAWSTGQGVPSGEQFF
j_gene: TRBJ2-1
d_gene: TRBD1
abundance: few
v_gene: TRBV30

CDR3nt: TGTGCCAGCATGACCCTTGCCCCTACAGATACGCAGTATTTT
CDR3aa: CASMTLAPTDTQYF
j_gene: TRBJ2-3
d_gene: NA
abundance: few
v_gene: TRBV12-3/TRBV12-4

CDR3nt: TGCGCCAGCAGCCGGAGTGAAACCTTGAACACTGAAGCTTTCTTT
CDR3aa: CASSRSETLNTEAFF
j_gene: TRBJ1-1
d_gene: NA
abundance: few
v_gene: TRBV4-3

CDR3nt: TGTGCCAGCAGCTTGTCGACCGGGGGGGCCTTGATTTACTACGAGCAGTACTTC
CDR3aa: CASSLSTGGALIYYEQYF
j_gene: TRBJ2-7
d_gene: TRBD2
abundance: few
v_gene: TRBV5-4

CDR3nt: TGTGCCAGCAGCCAAGGGACTAGCGGCCGGAATGAGCAGTTCTTC
CDR3aa: CASSQGTSGRNEQFF
j_gene: TRBJ2-1
d_gene: TRBD2
abundance: few
v_gene: TRBV3-1

CDR3nt: TGTGCCAGCAGCTTAGGTGGCAGGAACACGCAGTATTTT
CDR3aa: CASSLGGRNTQYF
j_gene: TRBJ2-3
d_gene: NA
abundance: few
v_gene: TRBV7-2

CDR3nt: TGTGCCAGCAGGGGACAGGGGGACAATCAGCCCCAGCATTTT
CDR3aa: CASRGQGDNQPQHF
j_gene: TRBJ1-5
d_gene: TRBD1
abundance: NA
v_gene: TRBV12-3/TRBV12-4

CDR3nt: TGTGCCAGCAGCCCCCCTCGAGGGGAGCAGTTCTTC
CDR3aa: CASSPPRGEQFF
j_gene: TRBJ2-1
d_gene: NA
abundance: many
v_gene: TRBV11-2

CDR3nt: TGTGCCAGCAGCCAACGACCCGAGGGAGTTTATGAGCAGTTCTTC
CDR3aa: CASSQRPEGVYEQFF
j_gene: TRBJ2-1
d_gene: NA
abundance: NA
v_gene: TRBV2

CDR3nt: TGCGCCAGCAGGTTCGGGGGACTAGCGTGGAATGAGCAGTTCTTC
CDR3aa: CASRFGGLAWNEQFF
j_gene: TRBJ2-1
d_gene: TRBD2
abundance: few
v_gene: TRBV5-1

CDR3nt: TGTGCCGTAGCGGGGGGCCTCGATACGCAGTATTTT
CDR3aa: CAVAGGLDTQYF
j_gene: TRBJ2-3
d_gene: TRBD2
abundance: NA
v_gene: TRBV6-6

CDR3nt: TGTGCCAGCAGTTTCCGGGACACCAAGAACACTGAAGCTTTCTTT
CDR3aa: CASSFRDTKNTEAFF
j_gene: TRBJ1-1
d_gene: NA
abundance: NA
v_gene: TRBV6-2/TRBV6-3

CDR3nt: TGTGCCACCAGCGAAGGTTGGGGGGACTATGGCTACACCTTC
CDR3aa: CATSEGWGDYGYTF
j_gene: TRBJ1-2
d_gene: NA
abundance: many
v_gene: TRBV15

CDR3nt: TGCGCCAGCAGCAGGTGGACAGCAAGTAACTATGGCTACACCTTC
CDR3aa: CASSRWTASNYGYTF
j_gene: TRBJ1-2
d_gene: NA
abundance: many
v_gene: TRBV5-1

CDR3nt: TGTGCCAGCAGGGCCGGGACAGGGGGTCGAGAGCAGTACTTC
CDR3aa: CASRAGTGGREQYF
j_gene: TRBJ2-7
d_gene: TRBD1
abundance: many
v_gene: TRBV6-5

CDR3nt: TGTGCCAGCAGTTACTCGATGGGGCGCAGGGATGGCTACACCTTC
CDR3aa: CASSYSMGRRDGYTF
j_gene: TRBJ1-2
d_gene: NA
abundance: NA
v_gene: TRBV6-5

CDR3nt: TGTGCCAGCAGTTTTAATCGGGGGGCGAATCAATACACGCAGTATTTT
CDR3aa: CASSFNRGANQYTQYF
j_gene: TRBJ2-3
d_gene: NA
abundance: few
v_gene: TRBV28

CDR3nt: TGTGCCAGCAGCCACTCGGGACAGGGCTCCTACAATGAGCAGTTCTTC
CDR3aa: CASSHSGQGSYNEQFF
j_gene: TRBJ2-1
d_gene: TRBD1
abundance: many
v_gene: TRBV4-2

CDR3nt: TGTGCCAGCAGCCCCGGCCCACGGGGGGCGATCGGGGAGCTGTTTTTT
CDR3aa: CASSPGPRGAIGELFF
j_gene: TRBJ2-2
d_gene: NA
abundance: NA
v_gene: TRBV13

CDR3nt: TGTGCCAGCAGCCCAATCGACAGGTTCCAAGAGACCCAGTACTTC
CDR3aa: CASSPIDRFQETQYF
j_gene: TRBJ2-5
d_gene: NA
abundance: NA
v_gene: TRBV27